This T cell receptor beta chain stems from a study of shared clonotypes between healthy human individuals. The overall study: A donor's plate count was three for CD4 naive and three for CD4 memory; CD8 naive had two and CD8 memory one.

At deep level, the assay was performed. In replicate PCRs of sorted subsets, roughly 210 ng DNA, about 29,000 T cell genomes, was used. The data were produced by immunoSEQ multiplex PCR, yet TCRdb's version contains in-frame clones alone and is incomplete. The sample shows about 1 million clones, about 75% of them seen only once. In germline, CDR1 is GTSNPN, CDR2 SVGIG (reference sequence). CDR3 length: 15 amino acids. The V end lost 0 bases, the J end lost 0 bases, and 8 bases lay between the germline ends. This clone has at least ten counts. CD45RA+ naive and CD45RA-negative memory subsets were separated from CD4+ cells.

The source material was memory CD4+ T cells sorted from blood. This sample's subset: CD45RA-negative fraction. The receptor's source is a man younger than 35 in good health. The chain recombines TRBV30 with TRBJ1-4, with D unresolved. The CDR3 DNA follows: TGTGCCTGGAGTGTTATAAGTGCAACTAATGAAAAACTGTTTTTT. Its protein is CAWSVISATNEKLFF.